What follows are 23 T cell receptor beta chains derived from one specimen sequenced in a study of cytomegalovirus exposure and HLA in healthy donors. The assay was immunoSEQ multiplex PCR, and TCRdb's table has in-frame clones only and misses some. The sample contains some 170,000 clones, 65% to 90% of which appear only once. Sequencing was done on a sample of PBMCs. The receptors were gathered from a woman younger than 35 in good health and CMV-seronegative.

The chain links TRBV5-5 to TRBJ1-2; TRBD1 is a possible D gene (6 bases). V gave up 2 bases and J gave up 8 bases, with 13 bases separating them. The CDR3 consists of 13 residues. CDR1 SGHKS and CDR2 YYEKEE come from the germline V gene (reference sequence). The CDR3 reads CASSLGGGGGYTF. DNA of the CDR3: TGTGCCAGCAGCTTAGGTGGGGGCGGCGGCTACACCTTC.

V and J are TRBV6-5 and TRBJ1-3; D is perhaps TRBD1 (6 bases). Germline V CDR1 and CDR2: MNHEY, SVGAGI. This CDR3 spans 15 amino acids. Trimming pared 5 bases from V and 3 bases from J, leaving 14 bases between. CDR3 nucleotides: TGTGCCAGCAGTACCCTTACAGGGTTTGGAAACACCATATATTTT. This translates into CASSTLTGFGNTIYF.

The rearrangement links TRBV10-1 to TRBJ2-7; D gene ambiguous. V was shortened by 2 bases and J by 4 bases, with 12 bases between the two germline ends. The CDR3 length is 14 residues. CDR1 and CDR2 (germline): WNHNN, SYGVQD (reference sequence). CDR3 protein: CASSEGLLGYEQYF. Written as DNA, the CDR3 is TGCGCCAGCAGTGAGGGGCTCCTTGGATACGAGCAGTACTTC.

The chain combines TRBV10-1 with TRBJ2-7; maybe TRBD1 (5 bases). Between the trimmed V and J ends, which lost 0 bases and 5 bases, there was a span of 14 bases. In germline, CDR1 is WNHNN, CDR2 SYGVQD (reference sequence). The CDR3 extends over 15 amino acids. CDR3 in amino acids: CASSESGPDGNEQYF. The DNA for the CDR3 is TGCGCCAGCAGTGAGTCGGGGCCTGACGGAAACGAGCAGTACTTC.

The J gene is TRBJ1-5, the V gene TRBV30; D not resolved. With 1 base removed from V and 5 bases from J, the gap between germline ends came to 9 bases. The germline V gene encodes CDR1 GTSNPN and CDR2 SVGIG (reference sequence). CDR3 length: 13 residues. CDR3 amino acids: CAWSGSSHQPQHF. The CDR3 bases are TGTGCCTGGAGTGGGAGCTCACATCAGCCCCAGCATTTT.

This clone was picked up one time. J is TRBJ1-1 and V is TRBV6-5; TRBD1 matches at 9 bases. The CDR3 is made up of 15 amino acids. The germline CDR1 and CDR2 sequences are MNHEY and SVGAGI. The V and J ends lost 5 bases and 4 bases, in that order; junction bases with no gene match: 8. In DNA, the CDR3 is TGTGCCAGCAGTCCCCCTACAGGGGGCGGCACTGAAGCTTTCTTT. Residues: CASSPPTGGGTEAFF.

This sequence joins TRBV14 and TRBJ1-4, with D unresolved. With 5 bases removed from V and 12 bases from J, the gap between germline ends came to 19 bases. Germline V gene lookup returns CDR1 SGHDN and CDR2 FVKESK. This CDR3 region has 14 residues. CDR3: CASSSIPLTGELFF. The CDR3 nucleotides read TGTGCCAGCAGCTCAATACCATTAACGGGAGAACTGTTTTTT.

This sequence joins TRBV4-3 and TRBJ2-5, with 10 bases lining up with TRBD2. Germline loops: CDR1 LGHNA, CDR2 YSLEER. Trimming removed 2 bases from V and 5 bases from J; junction bases left unmatched: 17. The CDR3 has 19 amino acids. In DNA, the CDR3 is TGCGCCAGCAGCCAAAAGCCCCAGCTTCTAGCGGGAGTAGCGGAGACCCAGTACTTC. Protein product: CASSQKPQLLAGVAETQYF.

The chain carries TRBV12-5 and TRBJ2-5, with D possibly matching TRBD1 (5 bases). V was shortened by 3 bases and J by 1 base, with 9 bases between the two germline ends. Germline V gives CDR1 LGHNT, CDR2 FRNRAP. This CDR3 comprises 14 residues. CDR3 nucleotide sequence: TGTGCTAGTGGTTTAGGGGCCTCCCAAGAGACCCAGTACTTC. Amino acids: CASGLGASQETQYF.

The chain uses TRBV6-5 and TRBJ1-2, with D hard to call. Trimming left V 5 bases short and J 6 bases short, with 19 bases between. Germline values: CDR1 MNHEY, CDR2 SVGAGI. This CDR3 has 15 residues. The CDR3 DNA reads TGTGCCAGCAGTACAGACCAGGCAGATGCAGATGGCTACACCTTC. Protein sequence: CASSTDQADADGYTF.

The chain couples TRBV6-1 to TRBJ2-1; 8 nucleotides line up with TRBD2. Germline lookup yields CDR1 MNHNS and CDR2 SASEGT. J was trimmed by 3 bases and V by 1 base; bases with no gene match: 17. This CDR3 is 20 amino acids long. CDR3 sequence reads: CASSEGLRRLAGRYYNEQFF. The CDR3 DNA reads as TGTGCCAGCAGTGAAGGTTTACGACGTCTAGCGGGCCGCTACTACAATGAGCAGTTCTTC.

This clone has just a few counts. The chain has TRBV30 and TRBJ1-1; D is undetermined. Germline CDR1 reads GTSNPN; CDR2 reads SVGIG (reference sequence). The V end was cut by 2 bases, the J end by 5 bases, with 6 bases between. CDR3 length: 11 amino acids. The CDR3 DNA reads TGTGCCTGGAGTCGGGAAACTGAAGCTTTCTTT. Its protein product is CAWSRETEAFF.

The chain links TRBV6-5 to TRBJ2-7; 8 bases are shared with TRBD2. Germline V gene data show CDR1 as MNHEY and CDR2 as SVGAGI. The CDR3 length is 16 residues. V lost 0 bases and J lost 5; bases outside the gene matches: 9. The CDR3 DNA sequence: TGTGCCAGCAGTTACTCGCGAGCGAGCGGGGGAAACGAGCAGTACTTC. Protein sequence: CASSYSRASGGNEQYF.

The chain recombines TRBV1 with TRBJ2-1; the table's TRBD1 call for D was not verified on the DNA. TRBV1 is a pseudogene. The CDR3 runs to 16 residues. For the CDR3, the DNA is TGCACCAGCAGCCTCTTGTCCAGATGCTCCTACAATGAGCAGTTCTTC. Translated: CTSSLLSRCSYNEQFF.

The V and J genes are TRBV7-8 and TRBJ1-2, with TRBD1 as a possible D gene (6 bases). Trimming shortened V by 5 bases and J by 7 bases, and 20 bases separated the two germline ends. Per germline, CDR1 SGHVS and CDR2 FQNEAQ. The CDR3 has 15 amino acids. In nucleotides, the CDR3 is TGTGCCAGCAGCCCCTTGAACAGGGTACCTGCTGGCTACACCTTC. Protein product: CASSPLNRVPAGYTF.

The chain carries TRBV7-9 and TRBJ2-1, with D possibly being TRBD2 (6 bases). V lost 5 bases and J 0 bases, leaving 14 bases between the germline ends. Germline values: CDR1 SEHNR, CDR2 FQNEAQ (reference sequence). This CDR3 is built from 16 residues. The CDR3 spells CASSRLVASSYNEQFF. In nucleotides, the CDR3 is TGTGCCAGCAGCCGACTAGTAGCGAGCTCCTACAATGAGCAGTTCTTC.

The chain has TRBV18 and TRBJ1-1; no reliable D call. V was cut by 4 bases and J by 1 base, with 13 bases left in between. The CDR3 sequence is 15 residues long. CDR1 and CDR2 (germline): KGHSH, LQKENI. CDR3 sequence: CASSRLGEENTEAFF. CDR3 bases: TGTGCCAGCTCACGTTTGGGTGAGGAGAACACTGAAGCTTTCTTT.

The chain carries TRBV11-2 and TRBJ2-3, with D tentatively TRBD2 (6 bases). The V end was cut by 1 base, the J end by 2 bases, with 10 bases between. The CDR3 totals 15 residues. The germline V gene encodes CDR1 SGHAT and CDR2 FQNNGV. CDR3 protein: CASSLGGLITDTQYF. CDR3 nucleotide sequence: TGTGCCAGCAGCTTAGGGGGACTTATCACAGATACGCAGTATTTT.

V and J are TRBV27 and TRBJ1-1; tentatively, D is TRBD1 (5 bases). The CDR3 extends over 15 amino acids. V was shortened by 4 bases and J by 0 bases, with 12 bases between the two germline ends. The germline gives CDR1 MNHEY, CDR2 SMNVEV (reference sequence). CDR3 nucleotides: TGTGCCAGCAGTTCCGCTCTCAGGGTGAACACTGAAGCTTTCTTT. Its protein is CASSSALRVNTEAFF.

This clone occurred once. The chain has TRBV9 and TRBJ1-1, with D possibly matching TRBD1 (6 bases). Looked up from germline, CDR1 is SGDLS and CDR2 is YYNGEE. CDR3 length: 12 amino acids. The V gene lost 4 bases and the J gene lost 7 bases, with 11 bases spanning the gap. CDR3 DNA: TGTGCCAGCAGCTCCCCGGACAGTGAAGCTTTCTTT. Protein product: CASSSPDSEAFF.

This clone was seen a single time. This chain uses TRBV27 with TRBJ2-1, with no clear D. V lost 4 bases to trimming and J lost 9 bases, with 10 bases between them. CDR3 length: 12 amino acids. Germline loops: CDR1 MNHEY, CDR2 SMNVEV (reference sequence). CDR3 bases: TGTGCCAGCAGTTCCCCTTTCTCTGAGCAGTTCTTC. This gives the protein CASSSPFSEQFF.

The chain is built from TRBV4-3 and TRBJ1-2; D gene unclear. The CDR3 is made up of 16 amino acids. CDR1 and CDR2 (germline): LGHNA, YSLEER. V gave up 0 bases and J gave up 11 bases, with 22 bases separating them. For the CDR3, the DNA is TGCGCCAGCAGCCAAGATCCCAGCGGTGGAACTATGCGATACACCTTC. Encoded protein: CASSQDPSGGTMRYTF.

V and J are TRBV7-9 and TRBJ1-2, with a weak D call TRBD1 (6 bases). The germline V gene has CDR1 SEHNR and CDR2 FQNEAQ (reference sequence). V was cut by 5 bases and J by 5 bases, with 12 bases left in between. The CDR3 is 13 amino acids. CDR3 DNA: TGTGCCAGCAGCCTACAGGGACCTTATGGCTACACCTTC. Translated, it gives CASSLQGPYGYTF.